The 13 T cell receptor beta chains below all came from one sample that was sequenced in a study of OX40 agonist ivuxolimab in advanced cancers. Only in-frame clones appear in the TCRdb table, and some are missing; sequencing was by immunoSEQ multiplex PCR. The table has about 64,000 clones, approximately 84% seen once. Sequencing was performed on CD4+ or CD8+ T cells sorted from blood, taken in a trial of the OX40 agonist ivuxolimab. Receptors were obtained from an adult with an advanced solid tumor such as melanoma, head and neck, liver or kidney cancer.

The rearrangement joins TRBV6-1 to TRBJ1-3; D is unclear. CDR1 is MNHNS and CDR2 is SASEGT in the germline V gene. The CDR3 is 15 residues long. V was shortened by 3 bases and J by 1 base, with 10 bases between the two germline ends. The CDR3 bases are TGTGCCAGCAGTGATGGGTCGGATTCTGGAAACACCATATATTTT. Protein: CASSDGSDSGNTIYF.

The chain couples TRBV11-2 to TRBJ1-1, with 7 bases that match TRBD1. Germline loops: CDR1 SGHAT, CDR2 FQNNGV. The CDR3 is made up of 13 amino acids. V dropped 6 bases and J dropped 3; count of bases not matched to a gene: 4. The DNA of the CDR3 is TGTGCCAGCAGGCCGGGACAGTACACTGAAGCTTTCTTT. Translation: CASRPGQYTEAFF.

V and J are TRBV19 and TRBJ2-3, with D possibly being TRBD1 (5 bases). Trimming took 4 bases from V and 4 from J, leaving 9 bases between them. Germline V gene lookup returns CDR1 LNHDA and CDR2 SQIVND (reference sequence). This CDR3 spans 13 amino acids. CDR3 in DNA: TGTGCCAGTAGTACTACAGGATCAGATACGCAGTATTTT. Amino acid sequence: CASSTTGSDTQYF.

V gene TRBV11-2 combines with J gene TRBJ2-3; 10 nucleotides align to TRBD2. The CDR3 is 16 residues long. J was trimmed by 4 bases and V by 5 bases; bases with no gene match: 9. Germline-derived CDR1 and CDR2 are SGHAT and FQNNGV. DNA for the CDR3: TGTGCCAGCAGCCCAGCGGGGGGGTTGGGGGCAGATACGCAGTATTTT. This gives the protein CASSPAGGLGADTQYF.

The sample holds one count of this clone. The V gene is TRBV30, the J gene TRBJ1-1; possibly TRBD1 for D (5 bases). The ends were cut back, 0 bases at V and 10 bases at J, with 12 bases in the middle. Looked up from germline, CDR1 is GTSNPN and CDR2 is SVGIG (reference sequence). This CDR3 comprises 12 residues. CDR3: CAWSVKGPGAFF. CDR3 coding DNA: TGTGCCTGGAGTGTCAAGGGGCCTGGAGCTTTCTTT.

The chain has TRBV10-2 and TRBJ2-7, with a possible D match to TRBD2 (5 bases). V was clipped by 4 bases and J by 6 bases, with 7 bases between them. This CDR3 contains 11 residues. Germline values: CDR1 WSHSY, CDR2 SAAADI. CDR3 bases: TGCGCCAGCAGTGCCGGGGTCGAGCAGTACTTC. Its translation is CASSAGVEQYF.

CDR3 in amino acids: CASSYSQRGGTDTQYF. CDR3 nucleotide sequence: TGTGCCAGCAGTTACTCGCAGCGGGGGGGCACAGATACGCAGTATTTT. The gene calls are TRBV6-6 and TRBJ2-3; 9 bases align to TRBD2. The V segment lost 0 bases and the J segment 1 base; nucleotides outside the gene matches: 2. Per germline, CDR1 MNHNY and CDR2 SVGAGI (reference sequence). The CDR3 spans 16 residues.

The chain is built from TRBV9 and TRBJ2-7; D remains ambiguous. Germline V gives CDR1 SGDLS, CDR2 YYNGEE. This CDR3 comprises 13 residues. V was pared by 2 bases and J by 2 bases, with 8 bases between. CDR3 protein: CASSVGPAYEQYF. CDR3 nucleotides: TGTGCCAGCAGCGTTGGTCCCGCCTACGAGCAGTACTTC.

This sequence joins TRBV6-5 and TRBJ1-2; D gene unclear. Trimming took 2 bases from V and 8 from J, leaving 9 bases between them. The germline CDR1 and CDR2 sequences are MNHEY and SVGAGI. The CDR3 extends over 12 amino acids. This CDR3 reads CASSYAPGGYTF. Here the CDR3 DNA reads TGTGCCAGCAGTTACGCGCCGGGAGGCTACACCTTC.

The chain recombines TRBV11-3 with TRBJ2-1; D call uncertain. This CDR3 has 13 amino acids. The germline CDR1 and CDR2 sequences are SGHNT and YENEEA. V lost 3 bases, J lost 6 bases, and 9 bases lay in between. CDR3 bases: TGTGCCAGCAGCTTTGGGGTAAGCAATGAGCAGTTCTTC. It codes for CASSFGVSNEQFF.

The rearrangement joins TRBV13 to TRBJ1-3; 7 nucleotides match TRBD1. The CDR3 loop spans 14 amino acids. Trimming removed 6 bases from V and 4 bases from J; junction bases left unmatched: 6. Germline V CDR1 and CDR2: PRHDT, FYEKMQ (reference sequence). The CDR3 DNA sequence: TGTGCCAGCAGACTTACAGGGGTCGGAAACACCATATATTTT. It translates to CASRLTGVGNTIYF.

This rearrangement joins TRBV7-2 to TRBJ2-3; TRBD2 might be the D (5 bases). V shed 5 bases and J shed 2 bases, with 14 bases lying between them. From germline, CDR1 is SGHTA and CDR2 FQGNSA. This CDR3 is built from 15 residues. Here the CDR3 DNA reads TGTGCCAGCAGCCGTGGGAGCGGAACCACAGATACGCAGTATTTT. Amino acid sequence: CASSRGSGTTDTQYF.

This clone has just a few counts. V and J are TRBV5-4 and TRBJ1-2; tentatively, D is TRBD1 (5 bases). Deletions cut 3 bases from V and 1 base from J, with 13 bases between. Germline-derived CDR1 and CDR2 are SGHNT and YYREEE (reference sequence). The CDR3 loop spans 15 amino acids. The CDR3 loop is CASSSGTAINYGYTF. CDR3 DNA: TGTGCCAGCAGCTCCGGGACCGCGATTAACTATGGCTACACCTTC.